This T cell receptor (beta chain) is from a study of cytotoxic CD8 clonotypes in ibrutinib-treated CLL. Study-wide context: Within the patient group, eleven to twelve were relapsed/refractory and roughly 16 treatment-naive, and 17 were IGHV unmutated. Partial responders around 24, complete 2; about twelve progressed and some 14 stayed in remission by median 68 months.

Here immunoSEQ multiplex PCR was the method, and the copy in TCRdb shows in-frame clones only, minus some. The sample shows 60,000 to 75,000 clones, 90% of them seen only once. On this clone itself: The antigen remains undetermined.

This CDR3 comprises 16 residues. CDR1 and CDR2 from the germline V gene are SGHRS and YFSETQ. The V and J ends lost 1 base and 1 base respectively, with 12 bases between them. Study-wide findings and caveats: Sampling times, which were not matched between the groups, differed between sustained-remission patients and progressing patients.

The chain links TRBV5-1 to TRBJ2-1, with D perhaps matching TRBD2 (5 bases). The clonotype was recovered from a human donor with chronic lymphocytic leukemia. Specimen: PBMCs, collected after 12 months of ibrutinib treatment. The CDR3 region has the DNA TGCGCCAGCAGCTTGCGAGCGGTTGAATCCTACAATGAGCAGTTCTTC. The encoded protein is CASSLRAVESYNEQFF.